This TCR beta chain was captured by sequencing in a study of breast tumors, draining lymph nodes, adjacent tissues. Study-wide findings and caveats: Tumor TCR diversity was below lymph nodes but above nontumor tissue. Compared with basal-like, luminal-like tumors shared significantly more repertoire with nontumor tissue.

The CDR3 covers 11 residues. The ends were cut back, 9 bases at V and 8 bases at J, with 11 bases in the middle. Germline V gives CDR1 LNHDA, CDR2 SQIVND (reference sequence). MiXCR, applied by TCRdb to the multiplex PCR reads, yields one record per CDR3 protein. Counted here are 100,000 or so distinct CDR3 sequences, around 20% occurring once; the ten biggest clones make up 1% to 1.5%. The table lists this clonotype with many counts. The antigen is undetermined. Axillary draining lymph nodes of breast cancer patients supplied the node samples. The sequence was obtained from a female donor with breast cancer. Some clones in this sample may be carry-over from other donors' samples. The sequenced sample was axillary lymph node tissue. V gene TRBV19 combines with J gene TRBJ2-1; the D is unclear. The CDR3 loop is CASESGDEQFF. The CDR3 DNA is TGTGCCAGCGAGTCAGGAGATGAGCAGTTCTTC.